The 26 T cell receptor beta chains below come from one sample, sequenced in a study of monozygotic twins with inflammatory bowel disease. TCRdb re-called the 5' RACE reads and gives one entry per CDR3 protein, without DNA. This table lists over 200,000 distinct CDR3 sequences. The sequenced material came from blood. The source of these receptors is a human donor with ulcerative colitis or Crohn's disease, or a healthy co-twin of an affected twin (not recorded which).

V gene TRBV25-1 combines with J gene TRBJ2-5; TCRdb returns TRBD1, unconfirmable since there is no DNA. CDR3 length: 14 residues. The germline CDR1 and CDR2 sequences are MGHDK and SYGVNS. The CDR3 spells CASSEGWGIETQYF.

V usage is TRBV5-1 and J usage is TRBJ2-7; TCRdb's assignment of TRBD1 cannot be checked, as there is no DNA. The CDR3 sequence is 15 residues long. Germline CDR1 reads SGHRS; CDR2 reads YFSETQ. CDR3: CASSPRSGTFGEQYF.

V and J are TRBV5-4 and TRBJ2-3; TCRdb reports TRBD2, a call that lacks DNA to check it against. The CDR3 is made up of 15 amino acids. Germline values: CDR1 SGHNT, CDR2 YYREEE (reference sequence). The CDR3 is CASSLRTSGEDTQYF.

The gene calls are TRBV5-1 and TRBJ1-5; TCRdb selects TRBD1, and the lack of DNA leaves this call unchecked. Germline-derived CDR1 and CDR2 are SGHRS and YFSETQ. The CDR3 is 16 residues long. CDR3 residues: CASSLEGGGSNQPQHF.

This chain uses TRBV20-1 with TRBJ1-6; TCRdb's D call of TRBD1 is untestable without DNA. The length of the CDR3 is 15 residues. CDR1 and CDR2 (germline): DFQATT, SNEGSKA (reference sequence). This CDR3 reads CSARADSRSHSPLHF.

The chain employs TRBV7-2 and TRBJ2-1. The CDR3 has 11 amino acids. Germline values: CDR1 SGHTA, CDR2 FQGNSA. CDR3 region: CASSFRHEQFF.

V usage is TRBV5-1 and J usage is TRBJ2-1; TCRdb indicates TRBD1, and absent DNA this call remains unverified. This CDR3 region has 15 residues. The germline CDR1 and CDR2 sequences are SGHRS and YFSETQ. CDR3 loop: CASSLLPGAYNEQFF. Full variable domain (remainder filled in from reference TRBV5-1 and TRBJ2-1): KAGVTQTPRYLIKTRGQQVTLSCSPISGHRSVSWYQQTPGQGLQFLFEYFSETQRNKGNFPGRFSGRQFSNSRSEMNVSTLELGDSALYLCASSLLPGAYNEQFFGPGTRLTVL.

The rearrangement uses TRBV4-1 and TRBJ1-4; TCRdb calls TRBD1, which cannot be checked without DNA. This CDR3 is 15 amino acids long. From germline, CDR1 is MGHRA and CDR2 YSYEKL. The CDR3 spells CASSQPGSPNEKLFF.

The V gene is TRBV5-1, the J gene TRBJ1-1. The CDR3 contains 14 residues. Per the germline V gene, CDR1 is SGHRS and CDR2 is YFSETQ. The chain's CDR3 is CASSLASGNTEAFF.

The chain recombines TRBV21-1 with TRBJ1-1; absent DNA, TCRdb's TRBD1 call cannot be checked. TRBV21-1 is assigned pseudogene status. This CDR3 is 15 amino acids long. CDR3 sequence: CASSISLTGNTEAFF.

V usage is TRBV20-1 and J usage is TRBJ1-4. CDR1 DFQATT and CDR2 SNEGSKA come from the germline V gene (reference sequence). CDR3 length equals 15 residues. The CDR3: CSASPAVAGNEKLFF.

The rearrangement links TRBV29-1 to TRBJ2-1; lacking DNA, the TRBD1 call made by TCRdb goes unchecked. The CDR3 has 14 residues. In germline, CDR1 is SQVTM, CDR2 ANQGSEA. CDR3 sequence: CSVGRQGYYNEQFF.

The chain couples TRBV20-1 to TRBJ1-1; checking the TCRdb D call of TRBD1 is not possible without DNA. The CDR3 is 14 amino acids. Germline CDR1 is DFQATT and CDR2 is SNEGSKA (reference sequence). The CDR3 spells CSASREPGNTEAFF.

The chain employs TRBV5-1 and TRBJ2-6; TCRdb designates TRBD2, a call that cannot be tested without DNA. The CDR3 consists of 14 residues. Per germline, CDR1 SGHRS and CDR2 YFSETQ. This chain's CDR3 is CASREGTGANVLTF.

The chain is built from TRBV6-1 and TRBJ2-6; TCRdb's D call, TRBD1, is unchecked because there is no DNA. This CDR3 region has 16 residues. Per the germline V gene, CDR1 is MNHNS and CDR2 is SASEGT. CDR3 sequence reads: CASSSRVSPGANVLTF.

J is TRBJ1-2 and V is TRBV3-1; TCRdb's assignment of TRBD1 cannot be checked, as there is no DNA. The CDR3 runs to 14 residues. Germline-derived CDR1 and CDR2 are LGHDT and YNNKEL (reference sequence). The CDR3 spells CASSLKGQHQGYTF.

This CDR3 reads CASHQGAASYNEQFF. J is TRBJ2-1 and V is TRBV6-1; the D call from TCRdb, TRBD1, cannot be confirmed without DNA. Germline assignment: CDR1 MNHNS and CDR2 SASEGT. The CDR3 is made up of 15 amino acids.

The rearrangement uses TRBV18 and TRBJ1-2; the D call of TRBD1 rests on TCRdb alone, since no DNA is present to check it. Germline values: CDR1 KGHSH, CDR2 LQKENI. The CDR3 runs to 15 residues. The CDR3 sequence is CASSPPGQGVVGYTF.

V and J are TRBV7-9 and TRBJ1-2; TCRdb outputs TRBD1, but without DNA this stays unchecked. CDR3 length: 12 residues. Germline V gene data show CDR1 as SEHNR and CDR2 as FQNEAQ (reference sequence). CDR3 amino acids: CASSQQGGGYTF.

The chain has TRBV3-1 and TRBJ1-5; TCRdb designates TRBD1, a call that cannot be tested without DNA. This CDR3 region has 13 residues. Germline values: CDR1 LGHDT, CDR2 YNNKEL (reference sequence). The CDR3 protein is CASSGQFNQPQHF. The full variable domain, completed using reference TRBV3-1 and TRBJ1-5, is DTAVSQTPKYLVTQMGNDKSIKCEQNLGHDTMYWYKQDSKKFLKIMFSYNNKELIINETVPNRFSPKSPDKAHLNLHINSLELGDSAVYFCASSGQFNQPQHFGDGTRLSIL.

The chain is built from TRBV5-1 and TRBJ2-1. In germline, CDR1 is SGHRS, CDR2 YFSETQ. The CDR3 extends over 15 amino acids. CDR3 residues: CASSLSESSYNEQFF.

The genes are TRBV11-2 and TRBJ2-2; with no DNA, the TCRdb D assignment of TRBD1 cannot be verified. This CDR3 region has 16 residues. The germline V gene has CDR1 SGHAT and CDR2 FQNNGV. The CDR3 reads CASSLWAGTDTGELFF.

The rearrangement joins TRBV12-3 or TRBV12-4 to TRBJ1-5. There are 14 residues in the CDR3. CDR3 residues: CASTGVMENQPQHF.

This chain links TRBV5-1 with TRBJ1-5; TCRdb selects TRBD1, and the lack of DNA leaves this call unchecked. The CDR3 contains 15 residues. The germline V gene encodes CDR1 SGHRS and CDR2 YFSETQ. The CDR3 is CASSLGGGANQPQHF.

The CDR3 here is CASSAGQQNTEAFF. This rearrangement joins TRBV7-6 to TRBJ1-1; TCRdb designates TRBD1, a call that cannot be tested without DNA. The CDR3 extends over 14 amino acids. Germline CDR1 SGHVS, CDR2 FNYEAQ.

The chain has TRBV12-3 or TRBV12-4 and TRBJ1-5. The CDR3 length is 13 residues. This CDR3 reads CASSVGSDQPQHF.